This entry is about one T cell receptor (beta chain). This entry is derived from a study of blood T cell repertoires in COVID-19. Study in general: Sample material is recorded as cDNA or gDNA derived from T cells, B-cell-depleted T cells, or PBMCs.

V was shortened by 0 bases and J by 4 bases, with 13 bases between the two germline ends. This CDR3 is 16 amino acids long. Germline values: CDR1 LGHNA, CDR2 YNFKEQ. How the authors handled the data: Amplification from reference gene primers served as the basis for estimated nucleated cell counts. Sequenced by immunoSEQ multiplex PCR; TCRdb stores in-frame clones only, minus some. The V and J calls and clone size are taken from that table; D and trimming were inferred from the DNA. This repertoire shows 80,000 or so clones, 80% to 95% found once; its top ten account for 0.8% to 1.3%. The chain has TRBV4-2 and TRBJ2-1; tentative D call: TRBD1 (6 bases). The sample was peripheral blood. The source of this sequence is a woman in her forties or fifties in a cohort sampled during active COVID-19. Here the CDR3 reads CASSQEEAGAYNEQFF. The CDR3 DNA reads TGTGCCAGCAGCCAAGAGGAGGCAGGGGCATACAATGAGCAGTTCTTC.